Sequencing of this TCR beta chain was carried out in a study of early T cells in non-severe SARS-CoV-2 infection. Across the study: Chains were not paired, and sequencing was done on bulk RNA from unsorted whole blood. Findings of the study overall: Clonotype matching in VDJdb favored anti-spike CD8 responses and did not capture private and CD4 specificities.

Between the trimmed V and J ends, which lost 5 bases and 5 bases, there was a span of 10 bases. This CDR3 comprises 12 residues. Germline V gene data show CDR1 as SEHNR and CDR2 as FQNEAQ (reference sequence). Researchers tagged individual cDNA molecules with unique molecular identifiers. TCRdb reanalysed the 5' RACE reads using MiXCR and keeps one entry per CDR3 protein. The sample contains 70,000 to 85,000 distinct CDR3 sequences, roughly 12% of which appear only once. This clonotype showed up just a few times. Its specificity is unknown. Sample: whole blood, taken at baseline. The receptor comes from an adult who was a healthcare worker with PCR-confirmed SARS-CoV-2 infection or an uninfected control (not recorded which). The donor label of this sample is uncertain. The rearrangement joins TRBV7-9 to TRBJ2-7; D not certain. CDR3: CASSPSGHEQYF. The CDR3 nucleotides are TGTGCCAGCAGCCCTAGTGGGCACGAGCAGTACTTC. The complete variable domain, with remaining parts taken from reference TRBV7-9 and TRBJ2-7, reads DTGVSQNPRHKITKRGQNVTFRCDPISEHNRLYWYRQTLGQGPEFLTYFQNEAQLEKSRLLSDRFSAERPKGSFSTLEIQRTEQGDSAMYLCASSPSGHEQYFGPGTRLTVT.